This is a list of T cell receptor beta chains from one sample in a study of T cell responses to AZD1222 COVID-19 vaccine. Repertoires were generated with immunoSEQ multiplex PCR, while TCRdb's copy carries only in-frame clones and drops some. In the table there are about 98,000 clones, approximately 81% of which are singletons. Sequenced material: peripheral blood, taken on day 0 of AZD1222 vaccination. The receptors here all came from an adult in good health. The CDR3 runs from the conserved cysteine through the conserved F or W. Fields, in order: clone size, D gene, J gene, V gene, CDR3 DNA, CDR3 protein. D genes are given only for firm matches. Size is omitted from some rows. Given values are once, few, many or a class for expanded clones.

size: NA
D: TRBD1
J: TRBJ1-4
V: TRBV10-2
DNA: TGCGCCAGCAGGGATACAGGGGGCTCTGAAAAACTGTTTTTT
CDR3: CASRDTGGSEKLFF

size: once
D: TRBD2
J: TRBJ2-5
V: TRBV4-1
DNA: TGCGCCAGCAGCCAAGTTGGGACTAGCGGGGAGACCCAGTACTTC
CDR3: CASSQVGTSGETQYF

size: NA
D: NA
J: TRBJ1-1
V: TRBV10-3
DNA: TGTGCCATCAGGATAACAGGGAGAGACACTGAAGCTTTCTTT
CDR3: CAIRITGRDTEAFF

size: NA
D: NA
J: TRBJ1-5
V: TRBV7-8
DNA: TGTGCCAGCAGCTTAGTGTCGGCAGGACGGGGGAGCAATCAGCCCCAGCATTTT
CDR3: CASSLVSAGRGSNQPQHF

size: NA
D: NA
J: TRBJ2-1
V: TRBV9
DNA: TGTGCCAGCAGCGTAGAACTGAAACCCTACAATGAGCAGTTCTTC
CDR3: CASSVELKPYNEQFF

size: few
D: NA
J: TRBJ2-3
V: TRBV15
DNA: TGTGCCACCAGCAGAAGAGGTTTCCGGGTTAGCACAGATACGCAGTATTTT
CDR3: CATSRRGFRVSTDTQYF

size: NA
D: TRBD2
J: TRBJ2-1
V: TRBV29-1
DNA: TGCAGCGTTGAAGGGACTAGCGGGAGCAGGAATGAGCAGTTCTTC
CDR3: CSVEGTSGSRNEQFF

size: few
D: NA
J: TRBJ1-2
V: TRBV4-2
DNA: TGTGCCAGCAGTCCGGCTGACAGGTATGGCTACACCTTC
CDR3: CASSPADRYGYTF

size: NA
D: NA
J: TRBJ1-1
V: TRBV30
DNA: TGTGCCTGGAGTGAAACAGGGATTGTCACTGAAGCTTTCTTT
CDR3: CAWSETGIVTEAFF

size: NA
D: TRBD2
J: TRBJ2-1
V: TRBV15
DNA: TGTGCCACCAGCAGAGATGTAGTAGGCGGGAGGGAGGACAATGAGCAGTTCTTC
CDR3: CATSRDVVGGREDNEQFF

size: NA
D: TRBD1
J: TRBJ1-2
V: TRBV5-1
DNA: TGCGCCAGCAGCAAAGGACAGGGAACCGGGTATGGCTACACCTTC
CDR3: CASSKGQGTGYGYTF

size: NA
D: NA
J: TRBJ2-1
V: TRBV4-3
DNA: TGCGCCAGCAGCCCTGGTAACTCCTACAATGAGCAGTTCTTC
CDR3: CASSPGNSYNEQFF

size: once
D: TRBD2
J: TRBJ2-7
V: TRBV28
DNA: TGTGCCAGCAGTCGACTAGCGGGAGCCTACGAGCAGTACTTC
CDR3: CASSRLAGAYEQYF

size: NA
D: NA
J: TRBJ1-1
V: TRBV2
DNA: TGTGCCAGCAGTGTTTACACTGAAGCTTTCTTT
CDR3: CASSVYTEAFF

size: NA
D: NA
J: TRBJ2-3
V: TRBV14
DNA: TGTGCCAGCAGCCAAGATCGGGGTTCGGCAGATACGCAGTATTTT
CDR3: CASSQDRGSADTQYF

size: NA
D: TRBD2
J: TRBJ2-2
V: TRBV3-1/TRBV3-2
DNA: TGTGCCAGCAGCCCCCGGACTAGCGCGAACACCGGGGAGCTGTTTTTT
CDR3: CASSPRTSANTGELFF

size: NA
D: TRBD1
J: TRBJ1-1
V: TRBV24-1
DNA: TGTGCCACCAGTGACACTGCGACAGGGAGGACTTTCTTT
CDR3: CATSDTATGRTFF

size: NA
D: TRBD1
J: TRBJ2-1
V: TRBV24-1
DNA: TGTGCCACCAGTGAACCCCAAGTGCGGGACAGGGGAGAGTACTACAATGAGCAGTTCTTC
CDR3: CATSEPQVRDRGEYYNEQFF

size: NA
D: NA
J: TRBJ2-7
V: TRBV15
DNA: TGTGCCACCAGCAGAGATCCCTCAGTTGCGGGGGAGCAGTACTTC
CDR3: CATSRDPSVAGEQYF

size: NA
D: NA
J: TRBJ1-5
V: TRBV12-3/TRBV12-4
DNA: TGTGCCAGCAGTTTGGGTTCTCAGCCCCAGCATTTT
CDR3: CASSLGSQPQHF

size: once
D: NA
J: TRBJ1-2
V: TRBV2
DNA: TGTGCCAGCAGTGGAGGACAGTTGGTTAACTATGGCTACACCTTC
CDR3: CASSGGQLVNYGYTF

size: NA
D: NA
J: TRBJ2-7
V: TRBV18
DNA: TGTGCCAGCTCGCCTGGTACCGGGACCCAATCCTACGAGCAGTACTTC
CDR3: CASSPGTGTQSYEQYF

size: NA
D: NA
J: TRBJ2-1
V: TRBV5-1
DNA: TGCGCCAGCAGCTTGGTCGGGAATCGGCACAATGAGCAGTTCTTC
CDR3: CASSLVGNRHNEQFF

size: NA
D: TRBD1
J: TRBJ1-5
V: TRBV18
DNA: TGTGCCAGCTCACCACCGGGTTTGCAGGGGGCTCAGCCCCAGCATTTT
CDR3: CASSPPGLQGAQPQHF

size: NA
D: NA
J: TRBJ2-7
V: TRBV28
DNA: TGTGCCAGCAGTTTTAACCTCTACGAGCAGTACTTC
CDR3: CASSFNLYEQYF

size: NA
D: NA
J: TRBJ1-2
V: TRBV28
DNA: TGTGCCAGCACTACGACGGGGGCCTATGGCTACACCTTC
CDR3: CASTTTGAYGYTF

size: NA
D: NA
J: TRBJ1-1
V: TRBV19
DNA: TGTGCCAGTAGTATAGATTGGGCCCCCCGGGTTGGCACTGAAGCTTTCTTT
CDR3: CASSIDWAPRVGTEAFF

size: NA
D: NA
J: TRBJ2-3
V: TRBV15
DNA: TGTGCCACCAGCAGAGAACGGGCGGCCCTCGGCACAGATACGCAGTATTTT
CDR3: CATSRERAALGTDTQYF

size: NA
D: TRBD1
J: TRBJ1-1
V: TRBV6-5
DNA: TGTGCCAGCATCCTGACAGGGGGTTCGGGCACTGAAGCTTTCTTT
CDR3: CASILTGGSGTEAFF

size: NA
D: NA
J: TRBJ1-1
V: TRBV2
DNA: TGTGCCAGCCGACGCGGGGGCAACACTGAAGCTTTCTTT
CDR3: CASRRGGNTEAFF

size: NA
D: NA
J: TRBJ1-5
V: TRBV19
DNA: TGTGCCAGTAGTCCCCCCGGGAGCCCCCTATGGCATCAGCCCCAGCATTTT
CDR3: CASSPPGSPLWHQPQHF

size: NA
D: TRBD2
J: TRBJ2-5
V: TRBV28
DNA: TGTGCCAGCAGTTTCGGGAGGGGGATAGAGACCCAGTACTTC
CDR3: CASSFGRGIETQYF

size: few
D: TRBD1
J: TRBJ1-6
V: TRBV7-8
DNA: TGTGCCAGCAGCTACGGGACAGGGGGCCAATCACCCCTCCACTTT
CDR3: CASSYGTGGQSPLHF

size: NA
D: NA
J: TRBJ2-1
V: TRBV19
DNA: TGTGCCAGTAGTATAGAATCGTTCCCGGACTCCCACAATGAGCAGTTCTTC
CDR3: CASSIESFPDSHNEQFF

size: NA
D: NA
J: TRBJ1-4
V: TRBV5-1
DNA: TGCGCCAGCAGCTCTCCCGGAACAGAAGTCGATGAAAAACTGTTTTTT
CDR3: CASSSPGTEVDEKLFF

size: NA
D: NA
J: TRBJ1-1
V: TRBV4-3
DNA: TGCGCCAGCAGCCAAGCAAGAAGCACTGAAGCTTTCTTT
CDR3: CASSQARSTEAFF

size: NA
D: TRBD1
J: TRBJ2-5
V: TRBV10-1
DNA: TGCGCCAGCAGTGAGACGACAGGGGGCCAAGAGACCCAGTACTTC
CDR3: CASSETTGGQETQYF

size: NA
D: TRBD1
J: TRBJ1-2
V: TRBV18
DNA: TGTGCCAGCTCAGAAGCACAGGGGAACTATGGCTACACCTTC
CDR3: CASSEAQGNYGYTF

size: NA
D: NA
J: TRBJ1-5
V: TRBV19
DNA: TGTGCCAGTACTCCTGGGGTGAATCAGCCCCAGCATTTT
CDR3: CASTPGVNQPQHF

size: NA
D: NA
J: TRBJ1-2
V: TRBV4-2
DNA: TGTGCCAGCAGCCAACCCTCAGGTGGCGGGGACTATGGCTACACCTTC
CDR3: CASSQPSGGGDYGYTF

size: NA
D: NA
J: TRBJ2-2
V: TRBV9
DNA: TGTGCCTCCGGGACTTTTAACACCGGGGAGCTGTTTTTT
CDR3: CASGTFNTGELFF

size: NA
D: NA
J: TRBJ1-2
V: TRBV5-1
DNA: TGCGCCAGCAGCCCTCTGGCTAACTATGGCTACACCTTC
CDR3: CASSPLANYGYTF

size: few
D: TRBD1
J: TRBJ1-1
V: TRBV6-9
DNA: TGTGCCAGAACGACAGGGCGGGGGAACACTGAAGCTTTCTTT
CDR3: CARTTGRGNTEAFF

size: few
D: NA
J: TRBJ1-2
V: TRBV7-2
DNA: TGTGCCAGCAGCTCTCGGACAAGACCAAACTATGGCTACACCTTC
CDR3: CASSSRTRPNYGYTF

size: NA
D: TRBD2
J: TRBJ2-3
V: TRBV24-1
DNA: TGTGCCACCAGTGATTCAATTAGCGGGCTCTTCACAGATACGCAGTATTTT
CDR3: CATSDSISGLFTDTQYF

size: NA
D: TRBD1
J: TRBJ1-4
V: TRBV11-3
DNA: TGTGCCAGCAGCCCAGCCGGGACAGGGCCGGGAGAAATGTCTTTT
CDR3: CASSPAGTGPGEMSF

size: NA
D: TRBD1
J: TRBJ2-3
V: TRBV5-1
DNA: TGCGCCAGCAGCTTCGGGACAGGGGTAGATACGCAGTATTTT
CDR3: CASSFGTGVDTQYF

size: NA
D: NA
J: TRBJ1-2
V: TRBV29-1
DNA: TGCAGCGTTGAATCGGCCCAGAACTATGGCTACACCTTC
CDR3: CSVESAQNYGYTF

size: once
D: NA
J: TRBJ1-1
V: TRBV15
DNA: TGTGCCACCAGCAGGGACAGGAACACTGAAGCTTTCTTT
CDR3: CATSRDRNTEAFF

size: NA
D: NA
J: TRBJ1-5
V: TRBV30
DNA: TGTGCCTGGAGTGTAACAGACCGGGGTCAGCCCCAGCATTTT
CDR3: CAWSVTDRGQPQHF

size: NA
D: NA
J: TRBJ1-1
V: TRBV11-3
DNA: TGTGCCAGCAGCTTAGGGGGGGCTCCTGAAGCTTTCTTT
CDR3: CASSLGGAPEAFF

size: NA
D: NA
J: TRBJ1-2
V: TRBV7-8
DNA: TGTGCCAGCAGCCCGGGACACCTTCAGAACTATGGCTACACCTTC
CDR3: CASSPGHLQNYGYTF

size: NA
D: NA
J: TRBJ1-1
V: TRBV11-3
DNA: TGTGCCAGCAGTCATTCCCAGGAAACTGAAGCTTTCTTT
CDR3: CASSHSQETEAFF

size: NA
D: NA
J: TRBJ2-6
V: TRBV2
DNA: TGTGCCAGCAGTCCCTTGCAAACGGGACAGGCCAACGTCCTGACTTTC
CDR3: CASSPLQTGQANVLTF

size: NA
D: NA
J: TRBJ1-4
V: TRBV7-2
DNA: TGTGCCAGCAGCTTAGGCCGACACATAAGAGGGGAAAAACTGTTTTTT
CDR3: CASSLGRHIRGEKLFF

size: few
D: NA
J: TRBJ1-1
V: TRBV7-8
DNA: TGTGCCAGCAGCCCGGAGGGGGGGTTCATGAACACTGAAGCTTTCTTT
CDR3: CASSPEGGFMNTEAFF

size: NA
D: NA
J: TRBJ1-4
V: TRBV5-1
DNA: TGCGCCAGCAGCGCCTCGAGGGATAATGAAAAACTGTTTTTT
CDR3: CASSASRDNEKLFF